This TCR beta chain was recorded in a study of identical twins. Germline V CDR1 and CDR2: LNHNV, YYDKDF (reference sequence). This CDR3 is built from 15 residues. Trimming pared 0 bases from V and 2 bases from J, leaving 10 bases between. General observations from the study: Zero-insertion analyses were open to partial confounding by invariant MAIT and iNKT cells. Carriage of fewer insertions was seen in abundant cord blood beta clonotypes, whereas memory repertoires showed none.

TCRdb called the 5' RACE reads again in MiXCR, with one record for every CDR3 protein. The sample lists 550,000 to 800,000 distinct CDR3 sequences; roughly 7.2% were seen once. The sample holds many counts of this clonotype. Its antigen is as yet unknown. Healthy Caucasians supplied all donations. The same specimen was also included in a second study, on yellow fever vaccine responses in identical twins.

V is TRBV15 and J is TRBJ2-5; possibly TRBD1 for D (5 bases). This TCR came from a woman aged 18-29 years in good health. The specimen was PBMCs. Written as DNA, the CDR3 is TGTGCCACCAGCAGAGACAGGGCCCAACAAGAGACCCAGTACTTC. Its translation: CATSRDRAQQETQYF. Looking up the rest from reference TRBV15 and TRBJ2-5 gives the full variable domain: DAMVIQNPRYQVTQFGKPVTLSCSQTLNHNVMYWYQQKSSQAPKLLFHYYDKDFNNEADTPDNFQSRRPNTSFCFLDIRSPGLGDTAMYLCATSRDRAQQETQYFGPGTRLLVL.